Sequencing of this TCR beta chain was carried out in a study of blood T cells in healthy people across ages. Donors were systemically healthy Caucasian individuals from Russia aged 6 to 90 years. Each of the donors had roughly 9.7 milliliters of peripheral blood drawn into EDTA-treated Vacutainer tubes. CDR3 length: 14 amino acids. The germline V gene has CDR1 LGHDT and CDR2 YNNKEL (reference sequence). Trimming removed 5 bases from V and 2 bases from J, with 13 bases in between. Next came a second PCR, run for about 6 to 12 cycles, which used a sample-barcoded 5' primer along with a J-beta primer mix. TCRdb fed the 5' RACE reads into MiXCR, producing one record per CDR3 protein. The sample contains some 290,000 distinct CDR3 sequences, about 25% of which appear only once. General study findings and limits: It was held that diversity estimates obtained from one million T cells represented underestimates. While age rose, TCR beta diversity per million T cells dropped in a roughly linear way.

This clonotype was counted many times. Its antigen is undetermined. Sample: blood. This receptor was identified in a woman in her seventies in good health. The chain joins TRBV3-1 to TRBJ2-7; possibly TRBD2 for D (5 bases). The DNA of the CDR3 is TGTGCCAGCAGCAATGGACTGGCCCCCTACGAGCAGTACTTC. Translated: CASSNGLAPYEQYF.